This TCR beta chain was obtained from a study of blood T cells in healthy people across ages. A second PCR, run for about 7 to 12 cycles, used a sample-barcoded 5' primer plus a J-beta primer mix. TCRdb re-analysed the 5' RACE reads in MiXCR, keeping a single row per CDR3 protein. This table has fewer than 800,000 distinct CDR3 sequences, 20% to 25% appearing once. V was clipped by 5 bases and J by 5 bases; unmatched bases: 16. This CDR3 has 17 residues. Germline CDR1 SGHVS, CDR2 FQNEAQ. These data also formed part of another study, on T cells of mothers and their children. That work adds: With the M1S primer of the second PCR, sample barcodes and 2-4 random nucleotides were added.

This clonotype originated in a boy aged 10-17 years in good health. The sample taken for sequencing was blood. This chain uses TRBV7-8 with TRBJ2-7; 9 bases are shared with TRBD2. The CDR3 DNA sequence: TGTGCCAGCAGCCAGACCCCATATAGCGGGGGATGGGACGAGCAGTACTTC. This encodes CASSQTPYSGGWDEQYF.